This entry describes one T cell receptor beta chain. This specimen belongs to a study of T cells in Graves' hyperthyroidism and ophthalmopathy. CDR1 and CDR2 from the germline V gene are SNHLY and FYNNEI. Trimming pared 3 bases from V and 0 bases from J, leaving 9 bases between. The CDR3 consists of 14 residues. Amplified TCR beta CDR3 regions derived from RNA transcripts. When the TCR CDR3 underwent first-round RT-PCR, the HTBI primer set was used. MiXCR, applied by TCRdb to the multiplex PCR reads, yields one record per CDR3 protein. The data hold 300,000 to 450,000 distinct CDR3 sequences, with about a sixth observed a single time.

This chain links TRBV2 with TRBJ2-7; possible D gene TRBD2, 5 bases. Sequenced input: blood. The TCR was taken from a woman aged 25 to 39 with Graves' hyperthyroidism that later progressed to Graves' ophthalmopathy. The CDR3 loop reads CASSDGRASYEQYF. Written as DNA, the CDR3 is TGTGCCAGCAGTGACGGGCGGGCCTCCTACGAGCAGTACTTC.